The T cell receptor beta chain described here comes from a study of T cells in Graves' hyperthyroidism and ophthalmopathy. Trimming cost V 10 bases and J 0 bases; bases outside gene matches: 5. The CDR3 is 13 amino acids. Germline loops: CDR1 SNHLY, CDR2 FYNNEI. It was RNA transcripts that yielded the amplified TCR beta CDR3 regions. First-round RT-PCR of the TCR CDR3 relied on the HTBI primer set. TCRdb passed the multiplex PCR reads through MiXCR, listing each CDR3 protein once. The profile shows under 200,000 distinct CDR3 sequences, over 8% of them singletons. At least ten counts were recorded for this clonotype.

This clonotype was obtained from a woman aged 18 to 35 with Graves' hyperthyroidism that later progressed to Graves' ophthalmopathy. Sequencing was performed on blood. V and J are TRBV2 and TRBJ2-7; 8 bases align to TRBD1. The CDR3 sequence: CATGQGNSYEQYF. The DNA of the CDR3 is TGTGCCACCGGACAGGGAAACTCCTACGAGCAGTACTTC.